These 29 T cell receptor beta chains were sequenced from one sample in a study of neoadjuvant anti-PD-1 for oral cavity cancer (dated by TCRdb to about 2021). Interpreted using the paper, the time point label stands for: after neoadjuvant nivolumab, at surgical resection. Receptors were amplified or captured by the immunoSEQ multiplex PCR assay. TCRdb took over this immuneACCESS table, retaining in-frame rearrangements with V and J assigned. Such tables are incomplete; in checked studies, under half of the missing clones stem from an unresolved V gene, and the remainder is unexplained. This sample holds thousands of clones; around 74% were observed only once. The ten largest clones take up less than 4% of the sample. The material sequenced was PBMCs, taken after nivolumab (anti-PD-1) treatment. These TCRs come from a person aged 35-79 years with oral cavity squamous cell carcinoma.

V usage is TRBV4-1 and J usage is TRBJ1-5; D is possibly TRBD1 (5 bases). V lost 5 bases to trimming and J lost 2 bases, with 19 bases between them. This CDR3 contains 17 residues. CDR1 is MGHRA and CDR2 is YSYEKL in the germline V gene. The chain's CDR3 is CASSVDGGYIGNQPQHF. The DNA for the CDR3 is TGCGCCAGCAGCGTAGATGGGGGTTATATTGGCAATCAGCCCCAGCATTTT.

This sequence joins TRBV7-2 and TRBJ1-2, with D uncertain. Per the germline V gene, CDR1 is SGHTA and CDR2 is FQGNSA. The CDR3 runs 14 residues. Trimming stripped 1 base from V and 3 bases from J, with 9 bases between. CDR3 loop: CASSLGVGYYGYTF. CDR3 DNA: TGTGCCAGCAGCTTAGGGGTAGGGTACTATGGCTACACCTTC.

This clone was picked up a small number of times. The gene calls are TRBV2 and TRBJ1-5, with unresolved D. The CDR3 is 16 residues long. The V end lost 0 bases, the J end lost 3 bases, and 12 bases lay between the germline ends. Germline V gives CDR1 SNHLY, CDR2 FYNNEI. The CDR3 coding sequence is TGTGCCAGCAGTGAAGCAAATCGTCACCTCAATCAGCCCCAGCATTTT. Translation gives CASSEANRHLNQPQHF.

The gene calls are TRBV7-3 and TRBJ1-3; maybe TRBD1 (5 bases). This CDR3 region has 16 residues. V shed 4 bases and J shed 0 bases, with 13 bases lying between them. CDR1 is SGHTA and CDR2 is FQGTGA in the germline V gene. DNA of the CDR3: TGTGCCAGCAGCTCGGGACCTCCATACTCTGGAAACACCATATATTTT. Protein: CASSSGPPYSGNTIYF.

This clone has a handful of counts. The V gene is TRBV4-1, the J gene TRBJ2-1; 7 nucleotides align to TRBD2. V lost 1 base, J lost 4 bases, and 4 bases stayed unmatched. The CDR3 sequence is 15 residues long. Germline V lookup: CDR1 MGHRA, CDR2 YSYEKL. CDR3 region: CASSQGGEGYNEQFF. The DNA of the CDR3 is TGCGCCAGCAGCCAAGGGGGGGAGGGGTACAATGAGCAGTTCTTC.

V usage is TRBV7-9 and J usage is TRBJ2-7, with TRBD2 matching 9 bases. There are 17 residues in the CDR3. Trimming took 4 bases from V and 3 from J; bases not matched to a gene: 13. Germline CDR1 reads SEHNR; CDR2 reads FQNEAQ (reference sequence). CDR3 amino acids: CASSSHGSAGGLYEQYF. DNA of the CDR3: TGTGCCAGCAGCTCCCATGGCTCGGCGGGGGGGCTCTACGAGCAGTACTTC. Based on the CDR3 plus reference TRBV7-9 and TRBJ2-7, the full variable domain is DTGVSQNPRHKITKRGQNVTFRCDPISEHNRLYWYRQTLGQGPEFLTYFQNEAQLEKSRLLSDRFSAERPKGSFSTLEIQRTEQGDSAMYLCASSSHGSAGGLYEQYFGPGTRLTVT.

The J gene is TRBJ2-3, the V gene TRBV9; a possible D gene is TRBD2 (7 bases). V was shortened by 0 bases and J by 0 bases, with 11 bases between the two germline ends. The CDR3 is 16 residues long. Germline V CDR1 and CDR2: SGDLS, YYNGEE. The CDR3: CASSVEGGHSTDTQYF. The CDR3 DNA is TGTGCCAGCAGCGTAGAGGGGGGGCACAGCACAGATACGCAGTATTTT.

The V gene is TRBV7-9, the J gene TRBJ2-3; TRBD2 matches at 7 bases. This CDR3 has 14 residues. The ends lost 1 base at V and 5 bases at J; junction bases unmatched: 3. Per the germline V gene, CDR1 is SEHNR and CDR2 is FQNEAQ (reference sequence). DNA of the CDR3: TGTGCCAGCAGCTTAGGACTAGCAGGAGATACGCAGTATTTT. Translated, it gives CASSLGLAGDTQYF.

As regards this clone: The junction departs from germline at one end; a sequencing error may be responsible. The chain is built from TRBV9 and TRBJ2-3; TRBD2 might be the D (5 bases). The CDR3 loop spans 14 amino acids. The germline CDR1 and CDR2 sequences are SGDLS and YYNGEE. The CDR3 coding sequence is TGTGCCAGCAGCGCCGGAGGAAGCAGAGATACGCAGTATTTT. Residues: CASSAGGSRDTQYF.

This clone was found a few times. The chain is built from TRBV7-2 and TRBJ1-1; the D gene is possibly TRBD1 (6 bases). This CDR3 contains 14 residues. Germline assignment: CDR1 SGHTA and CDR2 FQGNSA. Trimming shortened V by 11 bases and J by 2 bases, and 18 bases separated the two germline ends. CDR3 DNA sequence: TGTGCCCTCGCGGAGGGGGTGCTCAACACTGAAGCTTTCTTT. Protein: CALAEGVLNTEAFF. The variable domain in full, completed from reference TRBV7-2 and TRBJ1-1, reads GAGVSQSPSNKVTEKGKDVELRCDPISGHTALYWYRQSLGQGLEFLIYFQGNSAPDKSGLPSDRFSAERTGGSVSTLTIQRTQQEDSAVYLCALAEGVLNTEAFFGQGTRLTVV.

The chain combines TRBV10-3 with TRBJ2-5; TRBD2 matches 8 bases. The CDR3 consists of 14 residues. Trimming cost V 0 bases and J 5 bases; bases outside gene matches: 2. Per the germline V gene, CDR1 is ENHRY and CDR2 is SYGVKD. CDR3 bases: TGTGCCATCAGTGAGTCGCGGGGGGCGGAGACCCAGTACTTC. It is translated as CAISESRGAETQYF.

This clone showed up just a few times. The gene calls are TRBV6-6 and TRBJ2-7; D is undetermined. CDR1 and CDR2 (germline): MNHNY, SVGAGI (reference sequence). V shed 0 bases and J shed 5 bases, with 11 bases lying between them. The CDR3 has 14 amino acids. The CDR3 here is CASSYSKGKNEQYF. CDR3 bases: TGTGCCAGCAGTTACTCGAAGGGTAAGAACGAGCAGTACTTC.

This clone is large within its sample. V gene TRBV7-9 combines with J gene TRBJ2-7; D gene ambiguous. V was clipped by 1 base and J by 0 bases, with 4 bases between them. CDR1 and CDR2 from the germline V gene are SEHNR and FQNEAQ (reference sequence). This CDR3 contains 13 residues. The CDR3 DNA reads TGTGCCAGCAGCTTAGACGACTCCTACGAGCAGTACTTC. Translating it yields CASSLDDSYEQYF.

This chain joins TRBV7-9 and TRBJ2-6; TRBD1 matches 7 bases. The CDR3 contains 13 residues. The germline V gene encodes CDR1 SEHNR and CDR2 FQNEAQ (reference sequence). This CDR3 is CAQGDSGANVLTF. The CDR3 region has the DNA TGTGCTCAGGGGGATTCTGGGGCCAACGTCCTGACTTTC.

The chain carries TRBV7-3 and TRBJ2-1; 7 bases align to TRBD1. Trimming at V came to 2 bases and at J to 2 bases, leaving 6 bases not matched to a gene. Germline CDR1 SGHTA, CDR2 FQGTGA. CDR3 size: 16 residues. This CDR3 reads CASSLSGQATYNEQFF. The CDR3 DNA follows: TGTGCCAGCAGCTTATCCGGACAGGCCACCTACAATGAGCAGTTCTTC.

The J gene is TRBJ2-2, the V gene TRBV4-3; D gene unclear. In germline, CDR1 is LGHNA, CDR2 YSLEER. This CDR3 contains 16 residues. Trimming removed 0 bases at V and 1 base at J, with 9 bases between. CDR3 DNA sequence: TGCGCCAGCAGCCAAGATAGGGCAGTGAACACCGGGGAGCTGTTTTTT. Amino acids: CASSQDRAVNTGELFF.

The chain recombines TRBV6-5 with TRBJ1-5; TRBD1 agrees at 8 bases. The germline gives CDR1 MNHEY, CDR2 SVGAGI. J lost 3 bases, V lost 6 bases, and 7 bases had no gene match. The CDR3 covers 15 residues. CDR3 loop: CASSRGQGDNQPQHF. The CDR3 nucleotides read TGTGCCAGCAGCCGCGGACAGGGCGACAATCAGCCCCAGCATTTT.

This chain uses TRBV29-1 with TRBJ2-7; D perhaps matches TRBD1 (5 bases). Germline-derived CDR1 and CDR2 are SQVTM and ANQGSEA. This CDR3 contains 10 residues. The V end lost 2 bases, the J end lost 6 bases, and 5 bases lay between the germline ends. Written as DNA, the CDR3 is TGCAGCGTTGAACAGGGCGAGCAGTACTTC. Protein sequence: CSVEQGEQYF.

This sequence joins TRBV11-3 and TRBJ2-1; D possibly corresponds to TRBD2 (7 bases). V was pared by 1 base and J by 9 bases, with 13 bases between. The CDR3 loop spans 14 amino acids. Germline V CDR1 and CDR2: SGHNT, YENEEA. The chain's CDR3 is CASSLGGGQSEQFF. DNA for the CDR3: TGTGCCAGCAGCTTAGGGGGGGGCCAAAGTGAGCAGTTCTTC.

This CDR3 is CASSVPTSGVFADTQYF. CDR3 coding DNA: TGTGCCAGCAGCGTCCCGACTAGCGGAGTATTTGCAGATACGCAGTATTTT. V is TRBV9 and J is TRBJ2-3, with 9 bases identical to TRBD2. Looked up from germline, CDR1 is SGDLS and CDR2 is YYNGEE. V shed 2 bases and J 4 bases; nucleotides not matched to a gene: 11. The CDR3 has 17 residues.

The V and J genes are TRBV19 and TRBJ2-7, with 9 bases aligning to TRBD1. Trimming removed 3 bases from V and 4 bases from J; junction bases left unmatched: 7. CDR3 length: 15 residues. Per germline, CDR1 LNHDA and CDR2 SQIVND (reference sequence). CDR3 sequence: CASSIRQGERYEQYF. The DNA for the CDR3 is TGTGCCAGTAGTATCCGACAGGGGGAGAGGTACGAGCAGTACTTC.

The chain combines TRBV5-4 with TRBJ2-7, with D maybe TRBD1 (6 bases). CDR3 length: 14 amino acids. Per germline, CDR1 SGHNT and CDR2 YYREEE (reference sequence). V dropped 1 base and J dropped 5 bases, with 13 bases sitting between them. The CDR3: CASSLWAGDHEQYF. The CDR3 coding sequence is TGTGCCAGCAGCTTGTGGGCAGGGGACCACGAGCAGTACTTC.

This clone was counted between two and nine times. The chain joins TRBV6-1 to TRBJ1-5, with D possibly matching TRBD1 (5 bases). CDR3 length: 15 residues. CDR1 and CDR2 (germline): MNHNS, SASEGT. Trimming took off 7 bases at V and 4 bases at J, with 17 bases between the two ends. CDR3 loop: CASMGSGMSNQPQHF. CDR3 DNA: TGTGCCAGCATGGGGTCAGGGATGTCGAATCAGCCCCAGCATTTT.

Worth noting for this clone: The junction and the germline gene differ at one end; a read error may be behind it. This chain joins TRBV12-5 and TRBJ2-6; TRBD1 agrees at 10 bases. Per germline, CDR1 LGHNT and CDR2 FRNRAP. This CDR3 is 18 amino acids long. This CDR3 reads CARGSRQGARGGANVLTF. The CDR3 bases are TGTGCTCGTGGTTCGCGACAGGGGGCAAGGGGTGGGGCCAACGTCCTGACTTTC.

This CDR3 is CASSSGGGGGNTIYF. CDR3 DNA: TGTGCCAGCAGTTCCGGGGGCGGCGGTGGAAACACCATATATTTT. The chain carries TRBV6-1 and TRBJ1-3, with TRBD1 as a possible D gene (6 bases). Germline V gene lookup returns CDR1 MNHNS and CDR2 SASEGT. Trimming took off 5 bases at V and 3 bases at J, with 14 bases between the two ends. The CDR3 spans 15 residues.

The chain recombines TRBV4-1 with TRBJ2-3; TRBD2 agrees at 10 bases. Germline loops: CDR1 MGHRA, CDR2 YSYEKL. The CDR3 is 17 amino acids. V shed 2 bases and J 0 bases; nucleotides not matched to a gene: 5. CDR3 coding DNA: TGCGCCAGCAGCCAAACGCTACTAGCGGGGAGCACAGATACGCAGTATTTT. Its protein product is CASSQTLLAGSTDTQYF.

This chain uses TRBV7-2 with TRBJ2-1; 10 bases are a match to TRBD2. Germline lookup yields CDR1 SGHTA and CDR2 FQGNSA. The CDR3 extends over 15 amino acids. The junction had 8 bases not matched to a gene; V was cut back by 5 bases and J by 7 bases. The CDR3 bases are TGTGCCAGCAGCCCGAGCGGGGGGGCCGGGAATGAGCAGTTCTTC. Its translation: CASSPSGGAGNEQFF.

The genes are TRBV4-1 and TRBJ1-1; 7 positions match TRBD1. The CDR3 runs to 16 residues. Germline CDR1 and CDR2: MGHRA and YSYEKL. The ends lost 1 base at V and 1 base at J; junction bases unmatched: 6. CDR3 DNA sequence: TGCGCCAGCAGCCAAGTAAGGGGGCCGGCGAACACTGAAGCTTTCTTT. Protein: CASSQVRGPANTEAFF.

The rearrangement links TRBV7-2 to TRBJ2-1; 10 positions match TRBD2. The CDR3 totals 16 residues. V lost 7 bases and J lost 5; bases outside the gene matches: 11. Germline values: CDR1 SGHTA, CDR2 FQGNSA. This CDR3 reads CASKLAGGLRHNEQFF. The CDR3 coding sequence is TGTGCCAGCAAATTAGCGGGGGGTTTGCGGCACAATGAGCAGTTCTTC. The full variable domain, its missing parts supplied by reference TRBV7-2 and TRBJ2-1, is GAGVSQSPSNKVTEKGKDVELRCDPISGHTALYWYRQSLGQGLEFLIYFQGNSAPDKSGLPSDRFSAERTGGSVSTLTIQRTQQEDSAVYLCASKLAGGLRHNEQFFGPGTRLTVL.